This TCR beta chain was identified during a study of blood T cell repertoires in COVID-19. Overall study: Both acute and convalescent COVID-19 samples were obtained from the United States, Italy and Spain. From T cells, B-cell-depleted T cells, or PBMCs came the material, which was cDNA or gDNA.

V lost 1 base to trimming and J lost 12 bases, with 19 bases between them. CDR1 is LGHDT, CDR2 YNNKEL, per germline (reference sequence). The length of the CDR3 is 15 residues. The authors' processing: Researchers report that nucleated cell counts were estimated from reference gene primer amplification. The method was immunoSEQ multiplex PCR; TCRdb's version includes in-frame clones alone and lacks a portion of them. V and J calls and clone size are given by that table; D and trimming were obtained from the DNA. This sample has over 200,000 clones, with about 86% found just once. The origin of this receptor is a man in his sixties who had recovered from COVID-19. Sequenced material: peripheral blood. This chain connects TRBV3-1 (or the pseudogene TRBV3-2) to TRBJ1-5; tentatively, D is TRBD1 (5 bases). The DNA for the CDR3 is TGTGCCAGCAGCCAAGCGAACTCAGGGCCAAGGAACCAGCATTTT. Amino acids: CASSQANSGPRNQHF.